The 21 T cell receptor beta chains given below trace back to one sample, sequenced in a study of blood T cell repertoires in COVID-19. Data came from immunoSEQ multiplex PCR; TCRdb stores just in-frame clones and leaves some out. The data contain about 200,000 clones, about 88% of them singletons. The sample comprised peripheral blood. The receptor source for this set is a woman older than 75 with acute or convalescent COVID-19.

The rearrangement uses TRBV21-1 and TRBJ2-3; the table calls TRBD2, which could not be checked here. TRBV21-1 is marked as a pseudogene. CDR3 length equals 16 residues. The CDR3 nucleotides are TGTGCCAGCAGCAAACAGACTAGCGGAGGGACAGATACGCAGTATTTT. Its translation is CASSKQTSGGTDTQYF.

CDR3 sequence (DNA): TGTGCCAGCAGTCTGATGGGACAGGGGGCGAGCAATCAGCCCCAGCATTTT. Translated: CASSLMGQGASNQPQHF. The rearrangement links TRBV27 to TRBJ1-5, with TRBD1 identical over 12 bases. The CDR3 covers 17 residues. J was trimmed by 1 base and V by 5 bases; bases with no gene match: 6. From germline, CDR1 is MNHEY and CDR2 SMNVEV (reference sequence).

As DNA, the CDR3 is TGTGCCAGCACCGGGGGGACTGAAGCTTTCTTT. Translating gives CASTGGTEAFF. V gene TRBV5-4 combines with J gene TRBJ1-1, with a possible D match to TRBD1 (5 bases). Trimming pared 6 bases from V and 5 bases from J, leaving 8 bases between. The CDR3 is 11 amino acids. CDR1 is SGHNT and CDR2 is YYREEE in the germline V gene (reference sequence).

This clone was seen a handful of times. Relative to the germline gene, one junction end is altered; a read error may explain this. This chain connects TRBV3-1 (or the pseudogene TRBV3-2) to TRBJ2-7; D is possibly TRBD1 (5 bases). This CDR3 contains 14 residues. Germline CDR1 reads LGHDT; CDR2 reads YNNKEL (reference sequence). The CDR3 reads CASTQRGRSYEQYF. The CDR3 region has the DNA TGTGCCAGCACCCAAAGGGGCAGGTCCTACGAGCAGTACTTC.

This clone has only one observation. Other DNA sequences in the sample encode the same CDR3. The chain employs TRBV5-1 and TRBJ1-5; D possibly corresponds to TRBD1 (5 bases). With 4 bases removed from V and 4 bases from J, the gap between germline ends came to 15 bases. Germline V gene lookup returns CDR1 SGHRS and CDR2 YFSETQ. The length of the CDR3 is 15 residues. CDR3 loop: CASSPTGLGNQPQHF. The CDR3 bases are TGCGCCAGCAGCCCGACGGGACTCGGGAATCAGCCCCAGCATTTT.

As regards this clone: Additional DNA sequences in this sample encode the identical CDR3. The V call is TRBV24-1, the J call TRBJ2-5; 7 positions match TRBD1. There are 15 residues in the CDR3. V was clipped by 4 bases and J by 5 bases; unmatched bases: 9. CDR1 is KGHDR, CDR2 SFDVKD, per germline. This chain's CDR3 is CATSDSRGSGETQYF. In nucleotides, the CDR3 is TGTGCCACCAGTGACTCCAGGGGGAGTGGGGAGACCCAGTACTTC.

The J gene is TRBJ2-1, the V gene TRBV11-3; 10 bases agree with TRBD2. The CDR3 is 15 residues long. The V gene end was trimmed by 5 bases and the J gene end by 5 bases; junction bases not matched to a gene: 6. Germline CDR1 reads SGHNT; CDR2 reads YENEEA. The DNA for the CDR3 is TGTGCCAGCAGCAGGGAGAGCGGGAGGGACAATGAGCAGTTCTTC. This sequence encodes CASSRESGRDNEQFF.

This chain uses TRBV7-8 with TRBJ2-5; D is unresolved. The CDR3 length is 13 residues. The germline V gene has CDR1 SGHVS and CDR2 FQNEAQ. Trimming removed 1 base at V and 0 bases at J, with 3 bases between. The CDR3 DNA reads TGTGCCAGCAGCTTAGGGCACCAAGAGACCCAGTACTTC. Its translation: CASSLGHQETQYF.

The chain links TRBV7-3 to TRBJ1-2, with 7 bases matching TRBD1. This CDR3 is 14 amino acids long. CDR1 and CDR2 (germline): SGHTA, FQGTGA. J was trimmed by 6 bases and V by 5 bases; bases with no gene match: 9. DNA of the CDR3: TGTGCCAGCAGCCCAACGGGACAGCTTAATGGCTACACCTTC. Its translation is CASSPTGQLNGYTF.

This chain joins TRBV12-3 or TRBV12-4 and TRBJ1-3; no clear D. Between the trimmed V and J ends, which lost 4 bases and 0 bases, there was a span of 4 bases. The CDR3 has 13 amino acids. The DNA of the CDR3 is TGTGCCAGCAGTTGGAGCTCTGGAAACACCATATATTTT. Protein: CASSWSSGNTIYF.

The chain has TRBV5-6 and TRBJ2-1; a weak D match, TRBD1 (6 bases). Germline V lookup: CDR1 SGHDT, CDR2 YYEEEE. V lost 4 bases and J 7 bases, leaving 21 bases between the germline ends. The CDR3 covers 16 residues. CDR3 in amino acids: CASSRSPGQGRNEQFF. The CDR3 DNA reads as TGTGCCAGCAGCCGTAGTCCGGGGCAGGGGCGAAATGAGCAGTTCTTC.

The chain carries TRBV7-2 and TRBJ2-7; 8 nucleotides agree with TRBD2. V was clipped by 7 bases and J by 8 bases; unmatched bases: 7. The germline V gene encodes CDR1 SGHTA and CDR2 FQGNSA. This CDR3 contains 12 residues. CDR3 region: CASNLIAGQQYF. CDR3 nucleotide sequence: TGTGCCAGCAACTTGATAGCGGGACAGCAGTACTTC.

The chain carries TRBV6-5 and TRBJ2-7; the match to TRBD1 covers 8 bases. V lost 1 base to trimming and J lost 4 bases; unmatched junction nucleotides: 6. CDR3 length equals 15 residues. Per germline, CDR1 MNHEY and CDR2 SVGAGI. CDR3 in amino acids: CASSYFRDRRYEQYF. In nucleotides, the CDR3 is TGTGCCAGCAGTTACTTCCGGGACAGGAGATACGAGCAGTACTTC.

The V and J genes are TRBV10-1 and TRBJ1-2; D gene unclear. The CDR3 contains 13 residues. Germline V gene sequence: CDR1 WNHNN, CDR2 SYGVQD (reference sequence). V shed 4 bases and J shed 2 bases, with 8 bases lying between them. The CDR3 reads CASSADGNYGYTF. The CDR3 nucleotides are TGCGCCAGCAGTGCCGACGGGAACTATGGCTACACCTTC.

This clone was picked up many times. The J gene is TRBJ1-2, the V gene TRBV2; 9 bases fit TRBD1. Germline CDR1 is SNHLY and CDR2 is FYNNEI. The V segment lost 2 bases and the J segment 4 bases; nucleotides outside the gene matches: 8. The length of the CDR3 is 16 residues. The CDR3 protein is CASSEYVGTGTYGYTF. The DNA of the CDR3 is TGTGCCAGCAGTGAATATGTTGGGACAGGGACCTATGGCTACACCTTC.

The DNA of the CDR3 is TGTGCCAGCAGCCAAACAGGGTACGAGCAGTACTTC. The encoded protein is CASSQTGYEQYF. The chain couples TRBV3-1 (or the pseudogene TRBV3-2) to TRBJ2-7, with a weak D call TRBD1 (6 bases). V was pared by 2 bases and J by 4 bases, with 6 bases between. This CDR3 spans 12 amino acids. The germline V gene has CDR1 LGHDT and CDR2 YNNKEL (reference sequence).

The chain joins TRBV19 to TRBJ1-1, with TRBD1 identical over 9 bases. The CDR3 has 15 amino acids. The germline gives CDR1 LNHDA, CDR2 SQIVND (reference sequence). Losses at the gene ends were 3 bases for V and 10 bases for J; bases not matched to a gene: 12. CDR3 in amino acids: CASSIGGQGRAVAFF. CDR3 DNA sequence: TGTGCCAGTAGTATTGGGGGACAGGGACGGGCAGTAGCTTTCTTT.

The V gene is TRBV7-9, the J gene TRBJ2-1, with TRBD2 as a possible D gene (6 bases). V was shortened by 1 base and J by 10 bases, with 11 bases between the two germline ends. Per the germline V gene, CDR1 is SEHNR and CDR2 is FQNEAQ (reference sequence). The CDR3 contains 13 residues. The CDR3 loop reads CASSLELAAEQFF. In nucleotides, the CDR3 is TGTGCCAGCAGCTTAGAACTAGCAGCCGAGCAGTTCTTC.

The J gene is TRBJ2-3, the V gene TRBV6-6; no definite D call. V lost 6 bases and J 3 bases, leaving 13 bases between the germline ends. The CDR3 loop spans 14 amino acids. Germline CDR1 is MNHNY and CDR2 is SVGAGI (reference sequence). CDR3 residues: CASRTMAVTDTQYF. The CDR3 region has the DNA TGTGCCAGCAGAACCATGGCGGTAACAGATACGCAGTATTTT.

The chain recombines TRBV7-2 with TRBJ2-1; D may be TRBD2 (6 bases). V was clipped by 5 bases and J by 0 bases, with 14 bases between them. The CDR3 is 16 amino acids. Germline V gives CDR1 SGHTA, CDR2 FQGNSA. CDR3 residues: CASSPLPGSSYNEQFF. In DNA, the CDR3 is TGTGCCAGCAGCCCCCTCCCCGGGAGCTCCTACAATGAGCAGTTCTTC. The full variable domain, with the rest looked up from reference TRBV7-2 and TRBJ2-1, is GAGVSQSPSNKVTEKGKDVELRCDPISGHTALYWYRQSLGQGLEFLIYFQGNSAPDKSGLPSDRFSAERTGGSVSTLTIQRTQQEDSAVYLCASSPLPGSSYNEQFFGPGTRLTVL.

This clone was observed a single time. The chain couples TRBV7-2 to TRBJ2-1, with 8 bases identical to TRBD2. The germline V gene encodes CDR1 SGHTA and CDR2 FQGNSA. The CDR3 is made up of 17 amino acids. After removal of 2 bases from V and 8 bases from J, the junction contained 14 bases not matched to a gene. The CDR3 DNA reads as TGTGCCAGCAGCTTAAGGCGCGGGAGGCTGGCTAGGGATGAGCAGTTCTTC. Translation gives CASSLRRGRLARDEQFF. Drawing the rest from reference TRBV7-2 and TRBJ2-1, the complete variable domain is GAGVSQSPSNKVTEKGKDVELRCDPISGHTALYWYRQSLGQGLEFLIYFQGNSAPDKSGLPSDRFSAERTGGSVSTLTIQRTQQEDSAVYLCASSLRRGRLARDEQFFGPGTRLTVL.